This T cell receptor (beta chain) was captured by sequencing in a study of radiotherapy plus CTLA-4 blockade in lung cancer. Across the whole study: Objective responses emerged in about 20% of patients, and about 30% attained disease control.

Data came from immunoSEQ multiplex PCR; TCRdb stores just in-frame clones and leaves some out. This table has about 93,000 clones, 88% appearing once. With ipilimumab providing CTLA-4 blockade, focal radiation was administered to patients who had chemo-refractory metastatic non-small-cell lung cancer. Broader study findings: After treatment with radiotherapy plus ipilimumab, TCR clones that came from the tumor expanded in blood. Early clonal dynamics of blood T cells, together with interferon-beta, were reported as the best response predictor.

On this clone itself: Its antigen is still unknown.

This CDR3 comprises 15 residues. V was pared by 8 bases and J by 7 bases, with 21 bases between. Germline V gives CDR1 SGHVS, CDR2 FNYEAQ. The chain combines TRBV7-6 with TRBJ2-1; tentatively, D is TRBD2 (6 bases). This TCR derives from a human donor with non-small cell lung cancer that progressed on radiotherapy plus ipilimumab. The sample in question was peripheral blood, obtained from a patient treated with radiotherapy plus ipilimumab. CDR3 coding DNA: TGTGCCAGCCGTAGCGGAACGGGGACGGGAAATGAGCAGTTCTTC. Protein product: CASRSGTGTGNEQFF. Drawing the rest from reference TRBV7-6 and TRBJ2-1, the complete variable domain is GAGVSQSPRYKVTKRGQDVALRCDPISGHVSLYWYRQALGQGPEFLTYFNYEAQQDKSGLPNDRFSAERPEGSISTLTIQRTEQRDSAMYRCASRSGTGTGNEQFFGPGTRLTVL.